This TCR beta chain was sequenced during a study of cytomegalovirus exposure and HLA in healthy donors (dated by TCRdb to about 2017). Describing the broader study: According to a later analysis, one platform produced both the 100 to 150 validation repertoires and the 666 repertoires of the first cohort. Besides the first cohort of around 670 subjects, a separate validation cohort made up of 120 different subjects was used. The study was designed to test whether signatures of past pathogen exposure could be identified by cataloging public T cell receptors. High-throughput TCR immunosequencing, statistical association of individual TCRs with disease status, and machine learning were combined to predict cytomegalovirus infection status. Overall study results and their limits: In the study, 150 to 200 TCR beta chains were listed as associated with cytomegalovirus. Cytomegalovirus status was reported to be diagnosed by the classifier with high specificity and sensitivity in both the original and validation cohorts. Most TCR sequences were observed very rarely across donors, whereas some public TCRs were present in many individuals. According to the authors, the approach could potentially be generalized to other disease states and immunological phenotypes. The validation cohort had no HLA typing available for a later analysis, so co-occurrence within that cohort was assessed over all 120 or so repertoires. Three of the identified cytomegalovirus-associated TCR beta chains were confirmed in vitro to be specific for cytomegalovirus antigens. A later analysis found that TCRs clustered in the first cohort also tended to co-occur in the roughly 120 validation repertoires, with approximately 94% of cluster scores above 0.

Libraries came from the immunoSEQ multiplex PCR assay. Regarding the original processing steps: A statistical classification framework was built for diagnosing cytomegalovirus status from the catalog of TCR beta chain sequences. Held by TCRdb, this immuneACCESS table contains in-frame sequences only and omits some clones. Under half of the omission traces to an unresolved V gene where checked; the cause of the rest is unknown. The V and J calls and clone size come from that table; D and trimming were worked out from the DNA. The sample table contains roughly 98,000 clones; only one count was recorded for roughly nine tenths of them. 3.9% of the sample is in the top ten clones. The CDR3 runs 14 residues from the cysteine to the phenylalanine. Just the 42-base CDR3 DNA is kept, in frame starting at base 1. The germline V gene provides CDR1 MNHNS and CDR2 SASEGT. V lost 4 bases and J lost 1 base; the stretch between them is 10 bases long.

The donors belonged to the validation cohort of about 120 subjects, which was separate from the approximately 700-subject first cohort. This clone was found once. Its antigen is not yet known. Base qualities are not recorded, but no much larger clone differs from it by a single base. Sequencing used PBMCs. This TCR derives from a woman in her thirties in good health and CMV-seronegative. The V and J genes are TRBV6-1 and TRBJ1-1; a tentative D match to TRBD1 spans 5 bases. The bases read TGTGCCAGCAGTGCGGGACTTGGGAACACTGAAGCTTTCTTT. It codes for CASSAGLGNTEAFF.